This entry lists 23 T cell receptor beta chains sequenced from one sample in a study of blood T cell repertoires in COVID-19. Clones were sequenced by immunoSEQ multiplex PCR, and TCRdb holds only the in-frame ones, with some missing. The sample contains under 110,000 clones, around 87% of which appear only once. Sequenced: peripheral blood. Receptor source: a woman aged 25 to 39 with acute or convalescent COVID-19.

A few counts support this clone. This chain joins TRBV11-2 and TRBJ1-5; no clear D. V was clipped by 1 base and J by 4 bases, with 8 bases between them. CDR3 length equals 14 residues. In germline, CDR1 is SGHAT, CDR2 FQNNGV. The CDR3 loop reads CASSLGPQNQPQHF. The CDR3 region has the DNA TGTGCCAGCAGCTTAGGCCCACAGAATCAGCCCCAGCATTTT.

This chain uses TRBV20-1 with TRBJ2-7; tentative D call: TRBD2 (5 bases). Germline loops: CDR1 DFQATT, CDR2 SNEGSKA (reference sequence). This CDR3 spans 11 amino acids. Trimming stripped 2 bases from V and 6 bases from J, with 8 bases between. CDR3 bases: TGCAGTGCTAGAATTGGACTCGAGCAGTACTTC. It codes for CSARIGLEQYF.

The chain has TRBV19 and TRBJ1-2; 8 nucleotides match TRBD1. From germline, CDR1 is LNHDA and CDR2 SQIVND (reference sequence). The CDR3 contains 15 residues. V shed 4 bases and J 3 bases; nucleotides not matched to a gene: 7. CDR3 protein: CASSTGQGSYYGYTF. The CDR3 coding sequence is TGTGCCAGTAGTACCGGACAGGGTTCTTACTATGGCTACACCTTC.

The rearrangement uses TRBV27 and TRBJ2-2, with D perhaps matching TRBD1 (5 bases). CDR3 length equals 15 residues. Germline V gene lookup returns CDR1 MNHEY and CDR2 SMNVEV (reference sequence). V lost 5 bases, J lost 6 bases, and 16 bases lay in between. The CDR3 is CASSPGFVRPGELFF. CDR3 in DNA: TGTGCCAGCAGTCCAGGGTTCGTAAGACCCGGGGAGCTGTTTTTT.

The chain combines TRBV10-3 with TRBJ1-3; a weak D match, TRBD1 (6 bases). Germline assignment: CDR1 ENHRY and CDR2 SYGVKD. The CDR3 spans 15 residues. V was cut by 8 bases and J by 5 bases, with 19 bases left in between. The CDR3 sequence: CAIAPTGLDRNTIYF. CDR3 nucleotide sequence: TGTGCCATCGCTCCGACAGGCTTGGACAGAAACACCATATATTTT.

The rearrangement uses TRBV2 and TRBJ2-1; 10 bases map to TRBD2. The germline V gene encodes CDR1 SNHLY and CDR2 FYNNEI. Trimming at V came to 0 bases and at J to 10 bases, leaving 6 bases not matched to a gene. CDR3 length equals 15 residues. CDR3: CASSEARSGGAEQFF. The CDR3 DNA reads as TGTGCCAGCAGTGAAGCCAGGAGCGGGGGGGCCGAGCAGTTCTTC.

The chain joins TRBV7-9 to TRBJ2-1; the match to TRBD1 covers 7 bases. The CDR3 extends over 15 amino acids. Germline V gene sequence: CDR1 SEHNR, CDR2 FQNEAQ (reference sequence). The trim removed 2 bases at V and 4 bases at J, leaving 5 bases unmatched. The CDR3: CASSLSQGVYNEQFF. As DNA, the CDR3 is TGTGCCAGCAGCTTATCCCAGGGGGTGTACAATGAGCAGTTCTTC.

This clone was observed a single time. This chain uses TRBV5-6 with TRBJ1-2; tentatively, D is TRBD1 (6 bases). CDR1 and CDR2 (germline): SGHDT, YYEEEE. CDR3 length: 12 amino acids. The ends were cut back, 3 bases at V and 7 bases at J, with 10 bases in the middle. CDR3 sequence reads: CASSSAGVGYTF. Here the CDR3 DNA reads TGTGCCAGCAGCTCCGCAGGGGTTGGCTACACCTTC.

The rearrangement uses TRBV28 and TRBJ2-7, with 9 bases aligning to TRBD2. CDR1 and CDR2 from the germline V gene are MDHEN and SYDVKM. Losses at the gene ends were 6 bases for V and 7 bases for J; bases not matched to a gene: 10. This CDR3 region has 14 residues. CDR3 amino acids: CASSLAGLQREQYF. CDR3 nucleotides: TGTGCCAGCAGCCTAGCGGGGCTCCAGCGGGAGCAGTACTTC.

This chain links TRBV11-3 with TRBJ2-7, with D unresolved. This CDR3 is 14 amino acids long. The ends were cut back, 3 bases at V and 3 bases at J, with 12 bases in the middle. CDR1 is SGHNT and CDR2 is YENEEA in the germline V gene. Here the CDR3 DNA reads TGTGCCAGCAGCTTTGATCCCGCCAGCTACGAGCAGTACTTC. Its translation is CASSFDPASYEQYF.

The V and J genes are TRBV4-2 and TRBJ2-7; a possible D gene is TRBD2 (5 bases). Germline values: CDR1 LGHNA, CDR2 YNFKEQ. V lost 1 base and J lost 0, with 16 bases in between. This CDR3 has 17 amino acids. CDR3 amino acids: CASSQVGSAGNSYEQYF. For the CDR3, the DNA is TGTGCCAGCAGCCAAGTCGGCAGCGCCGGGAACTCCTACGAGCAGTACTTC.

The rearrangement uses TRBV7-9 and TRBJ1-2; the match to TRBD1 covers 7 bases. Trimming removed 4 bases from V and 2 bases from J; junction bases left unmatched: 10. This CDR3 region has 16 residues. The V gene's germline CDR1 is SEHNR and CDR2 FQNEAQ (reference sequence). CDR3 in amino acids: CASSSLDRTLNYGYTF. In DNA form, the CDR3 reads TGTGCCAGCAGCTCCCTGGACAGGACCCTCAACTATGGCTACACCTTC.

The V call is TRBV7-2, the J call TRBJ1-1, with a tentative D call TRBD1 (6 bases). The CDR3 runs to 14 residues. V lost 6 bases and J lost 10, with 21 bases in between. CDR1 is SGHTA, CDR2 FQGNSA, per germline. The CDR3 nucleotides are TGTGCCAGCAGTTCAGGTGGGGGCGCAACTCCAGCTTTCTTT. Its protein is CASSSGGGATPAFF. The full variable domain, its missing parts supplied by reference TRBV7-2 and TRBJ1-1, is GAGVSQSPSNKVTEKGKDVELRCDPISGHTALYWYRQSLGQGLEFLIYFQGNSAPDKSGLPSDRFSAERTGGSVSTLTIQRTQQEDSAVYLCASSSGGGATPAFFGQGTRLTVV.

The chain uses TRBV28 and TRBJ1-3, with D hard to call. V was shortened by 4 bases and J by 0 bases, with 16 bases between the two germline ends. This CDR3 is 17 amino acids long. Germline CDR1 and CDR2: MDHEN and SYDVKM. CDR3 sequence reads: CASSSANWANSGNTIYF. The DNA of the CDR3 is TGTGCCAGCAGTTCTGCTAATTGGGCGAACTCTGGAAACACCATATATTTT.

The sample holds one count of this clone. The chain is built from TRBV4-1 and TRBJ1-6; tentatively, D is TRBD1 (5 bases). V lost 1 base to trimming and J lost 7 bases, with 14 bases between them. There are 16 residues in the CDR3. Germline CDR1 MGHRA, CDR2 YSYEKL. CDR3 residues: CASSQVPAGMNSPLHF. CDR3 DNA: TGCGCCAGCAGCCAAGTTCCGGCAGGGATGAATTCACCCCTCCACTTT.

The chain recombines TRBV5-6 with TRBJ1-2; the D gene is possibly TRBD1 (5 bases). Germline CDR1 reads SGHDT; CDR2 reads YYEEEE. Trimming cost V 4 bases and J 0 bases, with 10 bases left between them. This CDR3 is 14 amino acids long. CDR3 region: CASSTQVANYGYTF. The CDR3 nucleotides read TGTGCCAGCAGCACACAGGTGGCTAACTATGGCTACACCTTC.

V and J are TRBV5-1 and TRBJ2-7; D remains ambiguous. With 2 bases removed from V and 0 bases from J, the gap between germline ends came to 9 bases. The CDR3 length is 14 residues. Per germline, CDR1 SGHRS and CDR2 YFSETQ. The CDR3 spells CASSFNSPSYEQYF. CDR3 coding DNA: TGCGCCAGCAGCTTCAATTCCCCCTCCTACGAGCAGTACTTC.

This chain uses TRBV7-9 with TRBJ1-1; the D gene is possibly TRBD1 (5 bases). Looked up from germline, CDR1 is SEHNR and CDR2 is FQNEAQ (reference sequence). The CDR3 length is 13 residues. V was clipped by 5 bases and J by 5 bases, with 12 bases between them. The DNA of the CDR3 is TGTGCCAGCAGCAAACAGGAGGGGACTGAAGCTTTCTTT. This translates into CASSKQEGTEAFF. Full variable domain (remainder filled in from reference TRBV7-9 and TRBJ1-1): DTGVSQNPRHKITKRGQNVTFRCDPISEHNRLYWYRQTLGQGPEFLTYFQNEAQLEKSRLLSDRFSAERPKGSFSTLEIQRTEQGDSAMYLCASSKQEGTEAFFGQGTRLTVV.

This sequence joins TRBV5-1 and TRBJ1-5; 7 nucleotides match TRBD1. Germline CDR1 reads SGHRS; CDR2 reads YFSETQ. Trimming took 2 bases from V and 7 from J; bases not matched to a gene: 3. The length of the CDR3 is 13 residues. CDR3 coding DNA: TGCGCCAGCAGCTTTGCAGGGGGACAGCCCCAGCATTTT. Translating it yields CASSFAGGQPQHF.

The CDR3 coding sequence is TGTGCCAGCAGTGAAGTCACAGCGGCACCCCTGAACACTGAAGCTTTCTTT. Its translation is CASSEVTAAPLNTEAFF. The J gene is TRBJ1-1, the V gene TRBV6-1; D not certain. The germline gives CDR1 MNHNS, CDR2 SASEGT. The CDR3 is 17 residues long. V lost 1 base to trimming and J lost 0 bases, with 15 bases between them.

The J gene is TRBJ2-3, the V gene TRBV5-1; TRBD2 aligns across 13 bases. The CDR3 has 18 residues. In germline, CDR1 is SGHRS, CDR2 YFSETQ. Trimming took 4 bases from V and 0 from J; bases not matched to a gene: 8. DNA of the CDR3: TGCGCCAGCAGCCCCACCGGGACTAGCGGGACAAGCACAGATACGCAGTATTTT. Translation: CASSPTGTSGTSTDTQYF.

The J gene is TRBJ1-1, the V gene TRBV6-6; D call uncertain. Trimming stripped 7 bases from V and 0 bases from J, with 9 bases between. The CDR3 covers 13 residues. Germline CDR1 and CDR2: MNHNY and SVGAGI (reference sequence). This CDR3 reads CASIAALNTEAFF. Here the CDR3 DNA reads TGTGCCAGCATCGCGGCCCTGAACACTGAAGCTTTCTTT.

Here the CDR3 reads CATSREGGHSYEQYF. The CDR3 nucleotides are TGTGCCACCAGCAGAGAGGGGGGTCACTCCTACGAGCAGTACTTC. The chain combines TRBV15 with TRBJ2-7; possible D gene TRBD2, 6 bases. This CDR3 contains 15 residues. V was pared by 0 bases and J by 0 bases, with 9 bases between. CDR1 and CDR2 from the germline V gene are LNHNV and YYDKDF (reference sequence).